This T cell receptor (beta chain) was documented in a study of radiation and T cells in renal cell carcinoma. On the study more broadly: Nephrectomy followed 15 Gy stereotactic body radiation by 4 weeks.

The time point was: blood 2 weeks post-SBRT. Treatment meaning: 15 Gy SBRT to primary tumor, nephrectomy 4 weeks later. After SBRT, blood was collected at 2 and 4 weeks, plus baseline. The method was immunoSEQ multiplex PCR; TCRdb's version includes in-frame clones alone and lacks a portion of them. The sample includes more than 100,000 clones, around 90% seen only once; the top ten take nearly 6%. The V and J ends lost 3 bases and 8 bases respectively, with 13 bases between them. The CDR3 is 14 residues long. CDR1 is LNHDA, CDR2 SQIVND, per germline (reference sequence). The V call is TRBV19, the J call TRBJ1-4; no reliable D call. The sequences come from blood, collected from a patient whose treatment included radiotherapy and nephrectomy. The sequence was obtained from a woman in her seventies with renal cell carcinoma. The CDR3 bases are TGTGCCAGTAGTATCCCCGGGCTTGGAGAAAAACTGTTTTTT. It translates to CASSIPGLGEKLFF.